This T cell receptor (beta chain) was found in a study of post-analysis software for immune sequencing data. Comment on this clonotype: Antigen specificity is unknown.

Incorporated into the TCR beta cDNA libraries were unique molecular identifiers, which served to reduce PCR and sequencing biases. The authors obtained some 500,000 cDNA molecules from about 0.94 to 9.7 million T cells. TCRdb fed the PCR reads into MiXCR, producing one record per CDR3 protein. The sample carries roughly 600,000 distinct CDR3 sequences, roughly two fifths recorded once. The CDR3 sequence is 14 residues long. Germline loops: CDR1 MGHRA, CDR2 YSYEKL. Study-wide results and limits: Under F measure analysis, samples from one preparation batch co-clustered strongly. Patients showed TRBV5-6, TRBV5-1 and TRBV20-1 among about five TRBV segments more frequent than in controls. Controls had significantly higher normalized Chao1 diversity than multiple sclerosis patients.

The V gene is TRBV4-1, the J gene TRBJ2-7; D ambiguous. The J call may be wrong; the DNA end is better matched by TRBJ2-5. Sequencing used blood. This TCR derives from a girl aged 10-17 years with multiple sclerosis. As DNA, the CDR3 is TGCGCCAGCAGCCAAGACCACCTTGGGGAGACCCAGTACTTC. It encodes CASSQDHLGETQYF.